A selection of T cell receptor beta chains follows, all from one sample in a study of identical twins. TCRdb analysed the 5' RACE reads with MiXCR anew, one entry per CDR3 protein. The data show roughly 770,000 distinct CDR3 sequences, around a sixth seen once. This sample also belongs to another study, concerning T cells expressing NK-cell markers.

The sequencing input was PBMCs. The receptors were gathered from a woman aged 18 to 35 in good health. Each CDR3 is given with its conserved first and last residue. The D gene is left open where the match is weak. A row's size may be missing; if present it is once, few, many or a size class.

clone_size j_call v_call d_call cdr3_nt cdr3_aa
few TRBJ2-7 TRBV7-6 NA TGTGCCAGCAGCTCTCTGGCATCGGCCCGTCGGAACGAGCAGTACTTC CASSSLASARRNEQYF
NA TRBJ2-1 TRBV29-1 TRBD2 TGCAGCGTTTTTCTAGCGGGGGTTGAGCAGTTCTTC CSVFLAGVEQFF
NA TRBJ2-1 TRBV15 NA TGTGCCACCAGTGTTGCCGCCGGCGGGGAGCAGTTCTTC CATSVAAGGEQFF
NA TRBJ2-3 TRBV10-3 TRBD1 TGTGCCATCAGTCCCCGCAATCAACAGGGGGTAGATACGCAGTATTTT CAISPRNQQGVDTQYF
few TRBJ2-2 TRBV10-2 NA TGCGCCAGCAGTGGTGTGGAGGCCGGGGAGCTGTTTTTT CASSGVEAGELFF
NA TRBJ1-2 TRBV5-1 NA TGCGCCAGCAGCTCGCCGTCGGACAGTGGCTACACCTTC CASSSPSDSGYTF
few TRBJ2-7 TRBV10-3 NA TGTGCCATCAGTCCCGCAGGGAGCCACGAGCAGTACTTC CAISPAGSHEQYF
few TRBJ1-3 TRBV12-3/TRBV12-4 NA TGTGCCAGCACCCAAGCGGACAGATTCTCTGGAAACACCATATATTTT CASTQADRFSGNTIYF
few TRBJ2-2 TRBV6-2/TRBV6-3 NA TGTGCCAGCACCTGGGGCCCACATCAATTCGGATTCGCCGGGGAGCTGTTTTTT CASTWGPHQFGFAGELFF
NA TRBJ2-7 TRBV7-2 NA TGTGCCAGCAGCTTAGCGAAGGCTACGAGACGGGGCCGCGGCGAGCAGTACTTC CASSLAKATRRGRGEQYF